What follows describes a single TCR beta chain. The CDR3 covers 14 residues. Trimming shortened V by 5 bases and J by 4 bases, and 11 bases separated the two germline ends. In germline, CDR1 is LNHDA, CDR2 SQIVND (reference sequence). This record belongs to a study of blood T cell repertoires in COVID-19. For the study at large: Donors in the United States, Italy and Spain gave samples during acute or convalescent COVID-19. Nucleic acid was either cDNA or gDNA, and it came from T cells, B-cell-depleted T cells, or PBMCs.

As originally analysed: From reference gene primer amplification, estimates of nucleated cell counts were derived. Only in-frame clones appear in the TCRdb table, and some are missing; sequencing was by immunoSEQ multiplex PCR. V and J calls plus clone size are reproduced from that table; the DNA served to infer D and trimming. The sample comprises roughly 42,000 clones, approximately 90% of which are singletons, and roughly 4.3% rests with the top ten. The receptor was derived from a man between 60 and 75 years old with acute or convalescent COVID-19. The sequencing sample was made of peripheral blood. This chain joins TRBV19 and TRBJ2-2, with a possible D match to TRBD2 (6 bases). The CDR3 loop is CASSAPGGTGELFF. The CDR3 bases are TGTGCCAGTAGTGCACCCGGGGGCACCGGGGAGCTGTTTTTT.